Sequencing of this TCR beta chain was carried out in a study of cytomegalovirus exposure and HLA in healthy donors. The V gene's germline CDR1 is MDHEN and CDR2 SYDVKM. V dropped 2 bases and J dropped 0 bases, with 11 bases sitting between them. The CDR3 covers 16 residues. Produced via immunoSEQ multiplex PCR; TCRdb's table is partial and in-frame only. Found here are under 200,000 clones, more than 80% of them singletons; the top ten hold under 7.5%. Sequenced material: PBMCs. The chain links TRBV28 to TRBJ1-3; no definite D call. This sequence originates from a young man in good health and CMV-seropositive. The CDR3 sequence: CASSLDNRDSGNTIYF. The CDR3 nucleotides are TGTGCCAGCAGTTTAGATAACCGGGACTCTGGAAACACCATATATTTT.